These 19 T cell receptor beta chains were all obtained from the same sample, sequenced in a study of blood T cells in healthy people across ages. Through a sample-barcoded 5' primer and a J-beta primer mix, a second PCR was run for roughly 6 to 11 cycles. From the 5' RACE reads, TCRdb called clonotypes with MiXCR, one entry per CDR3 protein. The sample includes about 1.4 million distinct CDR3 sequences, almost 60% seen only once; the top ten take 5.5% to 8%. Sequencing was done on a sample of blood. The receptors stem from a man aged 18 to 30 in good health.

This clonotype was observed a handful of times. The chain combines TRBV4-1 with TRBJ2-7; no clear D. The CDR3 extends over 15 amino acids. Germline CDR1 is MGHRA and CDR2 is YSYEKL. The V and J ends lost 4 bases and 3 bases respectively, with 16 bases between them. CDR3 sequence reads: CASSPKPGRNYEQYF. The CDR3 region has the DNA TGCGCCAGCAGCCCCAAGCCCGGACGTAACTACGAGCAGTACTTC.

The chain couples TRBV7-2 to TRBJ2-7; TRBD2 matches at 10 bases. Losses at the gene ends were 1 base for V and 2 bases for J; bases not matched to a gene: 14. The CDR3 length is 19 residues. Germline V lookup: CDR1 SGHTA, CDR2 FQGNSA. The CDR3: CASSLDALAGAHIPYEQYF. CDR3 in DNA: TGTGCCAGCAGCTTAGATGCCCTAGCGGGAGCCCATATTCCCTACGAGCAGTACTTC.

This sequence joins TRBV28 and TRBJ2-7, with D possibly being TRBD2 (6 bases). The CDR3 is 14 residues long. Germline CDR1 MDHEN, CDR2 SYDVKM. Trimming took 3 bases from V and 2 from J, leaving 11 bases between them. The CDR3 loop reads CASSFAGRPYEQYF. The CDR3 nucleotides read TGTGCCAGCAGTTTTGCGGGGAGACCCTACGAGCAGTACTTC.

This clonotype occurred a few times. The chain is built from TRBV7-2 and TRBJ2-5; TRBD2 might be the D (5 bases). The end of the DNA is better explained by TRBJ2-7, so the J call may be wrong. Germline CDR1 and CDR2: SGHTA and FQGNSA. The CDR3 is 15 residues long. The CDR3 loop reads CASSLGGRGFDEQYF. CDR3 DNA: TGTGCCAGCAGCTTAGGTGGGCGAGGGTTCGACGAGCAGTACTTC.

The rearrangement links TRBV28 to TRBJ2-5, with TRBD2 matching 10 bases. V shed 5 bases, J shed 5 bases, and the junction held 8 bases outside the gene matches. This CDR3 region has 15 residues. Germline loops: CDR1 MDHEN, CDR2 SYDVKM. The CDR3 sequence is CASSRTSGVSETQYF. In DNA, the CDR3 is TGTGCCAGCAGTAGAACTAGCGGGGTCTCGGAGACCCAGTACTTC.

This clonotype was seen only a few times. The chain carries TRBV27 and TRBJ2-7, with 12 bases lining up with TRBD1. Germline loops: CDR1 MNHEY, CDR2 SMNVEV (reference sequence). The CDR3 runs to 14 residues. The trim removed 8 bases at V and 3 bases at J, leaving 5 bases unmatched. CDR3 protein: CASRRDRGLYEQYF. CDR3 bases: TGTGCCAGCCGCCGGGACAGGGGGCTCTACGAGCAGTACTTC.

V gene TRBV10-1 combines with J gene TRBJ2-3; D is unresolved. The germline V gene has CDR1 WNHNN and CDR2 SYGVQD (reference sequence). The CDR3 extends over 13 amino acids. The germline V and J ends were trimmed by 2 bases and 5 bases, with 8 bases remaining between them. The CDR3 reads CASSETLLDTQYF. The CDR3 DNA is TGCGCCAGCAGTGAGACCCTACTAGATACGCAGTATTTT.

The genes are TRBV10-3 and TRBJ2-7, with D maybe TRBD1 (6 bases). The CDR3 has 15 amino acids. Germline lookup yields CDR1 ENHRY and CDR2 SYGVKD. The ends were cut back, 3 bases at V and 4 bases at J, with 16 bases in the middle. This CDR3 is CAISDQTGTLYEQYF. CDR3 nucleotides: TGTGCCATCAGTGATCAAACCGGGACACTTTACGAGCAGTACTTC.

In regard to this clonotype: The junction departs from germline at one end; a sequencing error may be responsible. The V and J genes are TRBV7-7 and TRBJ2-3, with 7 bases fitting TRBD2. The CDR3 has 17 amino acids. Germline values: CDR1 SSHAT, CDR2 FNYEAQ (reference sequence). CDR3 coding DNA: TGTGCTAGCAGCCACACGTTGGCAGAGCGGGGTCTAGATACGCAGTATTTT. Translating it yields CASSHTLAERGLDTQYF.

V usage is TRBV4-2 and J usage is TRBJ2-2; D remains ambiguous. Per germline, CDR1 LGHNA and CDR2 YNFKEQ. Trimming removed 0 bases at V and 6 bases at J, with 8 bases between. The length of the CDR3 is 14 residues. The chain's CDR3 is CASSQESAAGELFF. CDR3 coding DNA: TGTGCCAGCAGCCAAGAGTCTGCTGCCGGGGAGCTGTTTTTT.

J is TRBJ1-1 and V is TRBV29-1; D gene uncertain. Germline V lookup: CDR1 SQVTM, CDR2 ANQGSEA. The CDR3 extends over 13 amino acids. The germline V and J ends were trimmed by 7 bases and 6 bases, with 18 bases remaining between them. CDR3 region: CSAGGRESPEAFF. The CDR3 nucleotides read TGCAGCGCCGGTGGTCGGGAGAGTCCTGAAGCTTTCTTT.

V gene TRBV29-1 combines with J gene TRBJ2-7, with D possibly TRBD1 on 5 matching bases. Trimming left V 4 bases short and J 7 bases short, with 23 bases between. This CDR3 contains 15 residues. Germline assignment: CDR1 SQVTM and CDR2 ANQGSEA. The CDR3 DNA reads as TGCAGCGTTGGGAACAGGAATGGTCCTTTACAAGAGCAGTACTTC. Its protein is CSVGNRNGPLQEQYF.

The chain has TRBV7-2 and TRBJ1-5; D is perhaps TRBD1 (5 bases). The CDR3 contains 14 residues. The germline gives CDR1 SGHTA, CDR2 FQGNSA. V dropped 5 bases and J dropped 6 bases, with 14 bases sitting between them. For the CDR3, the DNA is TGTGCCAGCAGCCCTTTACGGGGGACTCAGCCCCAGCATTTT. It translates to CASSPLRGTQPQHF.

The V and J genes are TRBV12-3 or TRBV12-4 and TRBJ2-7; TRBD1 aligns across 7 bases. V lost 6 bases to trimming and J lost 3 bases; unmatched junction nucleotides: 8. The CDR3 covers 14 residues. CDR3 DNA sequence: TGTGCCAGCAGGGAGACAGGGAAGAACTACGAGCAGTACTTC. It yields the protein CASRETGKNYEQYF.

With respect to this clonotype: Germline is not matched at one junction end, which may reflect a read error. V usage is TRBV29-1 and J usage is TRBJ2-1; D is unresolved. The CDR3 runs to 13 residues. Germline CDR1 SQVTM, CDR2 ANQGSEA. The CDR3 nucleotides read TGCAGCGTTGGGCCGACGGAACCCTACGAGCAGTTCTTT. Protein product: CSVGPTEPYEQFF.

The CDR3 DNA reads as TGCAGCGTTCTCCTGGGGACCCAGTACTTC. Its protein is CSVLLGTQYF. This chain uses TRBV29-1 with TRBJ2-5; no clear D. From germline, CDR1 is SQVTM and CDR2 ANQGSEA. V gave up 5 bases and J gave up 7 bases, with 8 bases separating them. This CDR3 is built from 10 residues.

This clonotype was found a few times. V usage is TRBV4-3 and J usage is TRBJ2-1; 9 bases match TRBD2. With 0 bases clipped from V and 4 bases from J, the junction kept 10 bases outside the gene matches. CDR1 LGHNA and CDR2 YSLEER come from the germline V gene. The CDR3 is 18 amino acids. Here the CDR3 DNA reads TGCGCCAGCAGCCAAGAGGTAGCAGTAGCGGGGGTTTACAATGAGCAGTTCTTC. This translates into CASSQEVAVAGVYNEQFF.

This clonotype was observed a single time. This rearrangement joins TRBV6-5 to TRBJ1-1, with TRBD1 matching over 9 bases. From germline, CDR1 is MNHEY and CDR2 SVGAGI. The V gene end was trimmed by 2 bases and the J gene end by 6 bases; junction bases not matched to a gene: 13. CDR3 length: 17 residues. CDR3 residues: CASSYAHFGTGIPEAFF. The CDR3 region has the DNA TGTGCCAGCAGTTACGCCCACTTTGGGACAGGGATCCCTGAAGCTTTCTTT.

The chain uses TRBV6-1 and TRBJ1-5, with D unresolved. V shed 8 bases and J shed 0 bases, with 5 bases lying between them. CDR1 is MNHNS, CDR2 SASEGT, per germline. The CDR3 length is 12 residues. The CDR3 region is CASRGSNQPQHF. CDR3 in DNA: TGTGCCAGCCGGGGTAGCAATCAGCCCCAGCATTTT.